These T cell receptor beta chains were read from a single sample in a study of Tregs in tolerant kidney transplant recipients. Sequenced by immunoSEQ multiplex PCR; TCRdb stores in-frame clones only, minus some. This repertoire shows around 70,000 clones, about nine tenths found once; its top ten account for roughly 11%. This material consisted of CD8+ T cells from blood, taken before the transplant. The receptors stem from a human donor who received a combined kidney and bone marrow transplant. Each CDR3 is given without its conserved first and last residue.

cdr3_length: 15
j_call: TRBJ2-1
v_call: TRBV27
cdr3_aa: ASSWVRGPGSYNEQF

cdr3_length: 12
j_call: TRBJ2-7
v_call: TRBV11-2
cdr3_aa: ASSFGTGAYEQY

cdr3_length: 11
j_call: TRBJ2-7
v_call: TRBV27
cdr3_aa: ASSVSPSSEQY

cdr3_length: 9
j_call: TRBJ2-7
v_call: TRBV7-9
cdr3_aa: ASSLSEGQY

cdr3_length: 14
j_call: TRBJ2-3
v_call: TRBV9
cdr3_aa: ASSAPGQGRSDTQY

cdr3_length: 12
j_call: TRBJ1-2
v_call: TRBV6-4
cdr3_aa: ASSAMPGDYGYT

cdr3_length: 12
j_call: TRBJ1-1
v_call: TRBV11-2
cdr3_aa: ASSLDLGDLRAF

cdr3_length: 13
j_call: TRBJ2-5
v_call: TRBV4-2
cdr3_aa: ASSVQRGDQETQY

cdr3_length: 14
j_call: TRBJ2-7
v_call: TRBV7-8
cdr3_aa: ASSLELGAGIYEQY

cdr3_length: 14
j_call: TRBJ2-7
v_call: TRBV19
cdr3_aa: ASSITGTSGSYEQY

cdr3_length: 12
j_call: TRBJ2-3
v_call: TRBV27
cdr3_aa: ASSTPLRTDTQY

cdr3_length: 12
j_call: .
v_call: TRBV9
cdr3_aa: ASSAGTVGYEQY

cdr3_length: 13
j_call: TRBJ1-6
v_call: TRBV2
cdr3_aa: ASSESQGYNSPLH

cdr3_length: 14
j_call: TRBJ1-6
v_call: TRBV5-6
cdr3_aa: ASSETGTAYNSPLH

cdr3_length: 11
j_call: TRBJ2-2
v_call: TRBV6-4
cdr3_aa: ASSDEESGELF

cdr3_length: 13
j_call: TRBJ1-2
v_call: TRBV28
cdr3_aa: ASRIRQGTNYGYT

cdr3_length: 12
j_call: TRBJ2-7
v_call: TRBV9
cdr3_aa: ASSVASGTGEQY

cdr3_length: 13
j_call: TRBJ2-7
v_call: TRBV11-3
cdr3_aa: ASSLSRTGTYEQY

cdr3_length: 11
j_call: TRBJ1-1
v_call: TRBV25-1
cdr3_aa: ASSERGRPEAF